This TCR beta chain is drawn from a study of T cell repertoires in cytomegalovirus infection. Deletions cut 7 bases from V and 5 bases from J, with 14 bases between. Germline V CDR1 and CDR2: MDHEN, SYDVKM. There are 14 residues in the CDR3. TCRdb called the reads again in MiXCR, with one record for every CDR3 protein. The data show fewer than 700,000 distinct CDR3 sequences, more than 20% seen once. The TCR originated in a human donor in good health (CMV status not recorded). Some clones in this sample may be carry-over from other donors' samples. Sequencing input: CD8+ T cells from PBMCs. V and J are TRBV28 and TRBJ2-2; D possibly corresponds to TRBD1 (7 bases). CDR3 in amino acids: CASTFRGETGELFF. CDR3 coding DNA: TGTGCCAGCACGTTCAGGGGGGAAACCGGGGAGCTGTTTTTT.